This TCR beta chain was documented in a study of T cells in Graves' hyperthyroidism and ophthalmopathy. Study-level information: Peripheral blood collection took place at initial diagnosis, before any treatment.

From RNA transcripts, TCR beta CDR3 regions were amplified. The HTBI set primed first-round TCR CDR3 RT-PCR. TCRdb called the multiplex PCR reads again in MiXCR, with one record for every CDR3 protein. The sample consists of hundreds of thousands of distinct CDR3 sequences, around 15% of them appearing once. Ten or more counts support this clonotype. Its antigen is currently unknown. Germline V gene data show CDR1 as DFQATT and CDR2 as SNEGSKA (reference sequence). V gave up 4 bases and J gave up 8 bases, with 15 bases separating them. The CDR3 runs to 13 residues. Overall study results and limits: Ophthalmopathy was identified by the model a median around 5.9 months ahead of onset.

Patients aged 18 to 65 had newly diagnosed hyperthyroidism of under 2 months' duration. The PBMCs had their origin in 10 ml of fresh peripheral blood. This clonotype was obtained from a woman aged 18 to 35 with Graves' hyperthyroidism. The sample comprised blood. The chain employs TRBV20-1 and TRBJ2-1, with no clear D. The CDR3 nucleotides are TGCAGTGCTACGGACGAGACTGCCGATGAGCAGTTCTTC. It codes for CSATDETADEQFF.